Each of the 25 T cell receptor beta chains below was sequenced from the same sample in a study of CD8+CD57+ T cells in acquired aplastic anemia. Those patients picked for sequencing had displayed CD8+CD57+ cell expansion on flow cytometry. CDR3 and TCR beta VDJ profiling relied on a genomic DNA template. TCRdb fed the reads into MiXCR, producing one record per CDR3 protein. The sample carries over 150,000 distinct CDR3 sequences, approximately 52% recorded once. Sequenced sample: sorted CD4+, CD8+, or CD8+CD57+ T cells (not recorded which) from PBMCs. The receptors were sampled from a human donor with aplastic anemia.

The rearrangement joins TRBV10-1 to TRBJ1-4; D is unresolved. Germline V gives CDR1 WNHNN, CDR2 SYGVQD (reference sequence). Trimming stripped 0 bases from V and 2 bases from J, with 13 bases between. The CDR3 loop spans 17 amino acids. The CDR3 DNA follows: TGCGCCAGCAGTGAGTCACCCGGTAAGGGCACTAATGAAAAACTGTTTTTT. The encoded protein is CASSESPGKGTNEKLFF.

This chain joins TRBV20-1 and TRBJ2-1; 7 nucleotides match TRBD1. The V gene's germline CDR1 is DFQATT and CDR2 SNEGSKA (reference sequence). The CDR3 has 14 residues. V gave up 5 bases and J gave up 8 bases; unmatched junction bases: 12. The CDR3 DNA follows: TGCAGTGCTGGAACGGACAGGTCTGGTCATGAGCAGTTCTTC. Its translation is CSAGTDRSGHEQFF.

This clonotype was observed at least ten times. CDR3 residues: CASSLGGQGGTYEQYF. In DNA, the CDR3 is TGCGCCAGCAGCTTGGGGGGACAGGGGGGGACCTACGAGCAGTACTTC. V gene TRBV5-1 combines with J gene TRBJ2-7; 11 bases match TRBD1. Per the germline V gene, CDR1 is SGHRS and CDR2 is YFSETQ. This CDR3 region has 16 residues. After removal of 0 bases from V and 2 bases from J, the junction contained 4 bases not matched to a gene. Based on the CDR3 plus reference TRBV5-1 and TRBJ2-7, the full variable domain is KAGVTQTPRYLIKTRGQQVTLSCSPISGHRSVSWYQQTPGQGLQFLFEYFSETQRNKGNFPGRFSGRQFSNSRSEMNVSTLELGDSALYLCASSLGGQGGTYEQYFGPGTRLTVT.

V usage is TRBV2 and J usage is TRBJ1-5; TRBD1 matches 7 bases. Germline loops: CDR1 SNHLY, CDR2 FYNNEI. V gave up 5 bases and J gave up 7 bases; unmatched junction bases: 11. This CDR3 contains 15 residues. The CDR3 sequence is CASSPIQGPGQPQHF. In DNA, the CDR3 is TGTGCCAGCAGTCCCATACAGGGGCCCGGGCAGCCCCAGCATTTT.

CDR3 DNA: TGTGCCATCAGGATGGGTCTAGCGGGTAGCTACACCTTC. Translation gives CAIRMGLAGSYTF. The V call is TRBV10-3, the J call TRBJ1-2, with unresolved D. Germline V gives CDR1 ENHRY, CDR2 SYGVKD. The CDR3 length is 13 residues. Trimming cost V 6 bases and J 9 bases, with 17 bases left between them.

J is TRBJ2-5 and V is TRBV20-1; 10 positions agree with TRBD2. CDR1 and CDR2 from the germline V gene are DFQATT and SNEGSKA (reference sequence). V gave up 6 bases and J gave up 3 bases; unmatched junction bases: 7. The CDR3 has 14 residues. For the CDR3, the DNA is TGCAGTGCCCTAGCGGGGGCGACTAAAGAGACCCAGTACTTC. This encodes CSALAGATKETQYF.

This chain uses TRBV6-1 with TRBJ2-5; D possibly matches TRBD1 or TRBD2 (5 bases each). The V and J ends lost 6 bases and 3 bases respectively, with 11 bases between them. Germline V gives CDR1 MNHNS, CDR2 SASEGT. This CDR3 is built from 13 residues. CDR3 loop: CASSGTAKETQYF. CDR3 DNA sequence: TGTGCCAGCAGCGGGACGGCCAAAGAGACCCAGTACTTC.

The CDR3 nucleotides read TGTGCCAGCAGTTACGTAGGCGGGACAGCCTATGGCTACACCTTC. This gives the protein CASSYVGGTAYGYTF. J is TRBJ1-2 and V is TRBV6-2 or TRBV6-3; 7 nucleotides agree with TRBD1. Germline V gene sequence: CDR1 MNHEY, CDR2 SVGEGT. The V gene end was trimmed by 2 bases and the J gene end by 4 bases; junction bases not matched to a gene: 7. CDR3 length: 15 residues.

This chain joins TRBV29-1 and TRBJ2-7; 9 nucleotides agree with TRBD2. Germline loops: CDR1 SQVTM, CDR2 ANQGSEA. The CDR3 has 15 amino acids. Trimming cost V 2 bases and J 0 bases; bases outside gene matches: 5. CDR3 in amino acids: CSVEWSSGSSYEQYF. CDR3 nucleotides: TGCAGCGTTGAATGGAGTAGCGGGAGCTCCTACGAGCAGTACTTC.

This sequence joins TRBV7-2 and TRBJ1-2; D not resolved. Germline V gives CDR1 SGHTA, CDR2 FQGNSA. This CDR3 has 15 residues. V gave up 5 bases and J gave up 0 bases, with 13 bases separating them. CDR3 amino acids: CASSRTERANYGYTF. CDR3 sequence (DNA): TGTGCCAGCAGCAGGACGGAGCGAGCTAACTATGGCTACACCTTC.

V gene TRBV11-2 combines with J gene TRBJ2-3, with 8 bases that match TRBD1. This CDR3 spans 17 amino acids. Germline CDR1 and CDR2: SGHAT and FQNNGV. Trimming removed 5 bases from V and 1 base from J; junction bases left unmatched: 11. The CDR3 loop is CASSPLDETGGTDTQYF. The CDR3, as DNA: TGTGCCAGCAGCCCACTCGATGAGACAGGGGGCACAGATACGCAGTATTTT.

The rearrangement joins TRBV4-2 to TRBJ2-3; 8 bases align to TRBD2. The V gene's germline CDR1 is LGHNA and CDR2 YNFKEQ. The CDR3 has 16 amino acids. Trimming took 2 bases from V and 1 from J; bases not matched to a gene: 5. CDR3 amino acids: CASSQPGLAGTDTQYF. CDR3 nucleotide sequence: TGTGCCAGCAGCCAACCCGGACTAGCTGGCACAGATACGCAGTATTTT.

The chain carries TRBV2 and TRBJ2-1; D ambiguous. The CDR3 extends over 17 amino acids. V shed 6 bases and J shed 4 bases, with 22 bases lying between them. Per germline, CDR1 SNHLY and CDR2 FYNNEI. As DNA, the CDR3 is TGTGCCAGCAGGGGGTCGTTGGAGTTAGGGATATACAATGAGCAGTTCTTC. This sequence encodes CASRGSLELGIYNEQFF.

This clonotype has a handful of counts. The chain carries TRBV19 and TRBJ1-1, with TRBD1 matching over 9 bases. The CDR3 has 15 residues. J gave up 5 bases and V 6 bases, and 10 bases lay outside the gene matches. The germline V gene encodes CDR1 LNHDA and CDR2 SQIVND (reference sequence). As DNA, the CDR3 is TGTGCCAGTAGCCACCACGGGACAGGGAGTACTGAAGCTTTCTTT. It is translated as CASSHHGTGSTEAFF.

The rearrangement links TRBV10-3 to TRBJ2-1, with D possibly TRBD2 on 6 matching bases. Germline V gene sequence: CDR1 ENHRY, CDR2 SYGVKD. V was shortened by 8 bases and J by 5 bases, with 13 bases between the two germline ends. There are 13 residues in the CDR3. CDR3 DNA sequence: TGTGCCATCGGCGGGACCCAGCACAATGAGCAGTTCTTC. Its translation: CAIGGTQHNEQFF.

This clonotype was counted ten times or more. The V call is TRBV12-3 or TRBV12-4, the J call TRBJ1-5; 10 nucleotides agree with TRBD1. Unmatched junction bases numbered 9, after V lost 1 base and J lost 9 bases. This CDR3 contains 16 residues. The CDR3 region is CASSLGDRTGGGPQHF. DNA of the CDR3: TGTGCCAGCAGTTTAGGAGACCGGACAGGGGGTGGGCCCCAGCATTTT.

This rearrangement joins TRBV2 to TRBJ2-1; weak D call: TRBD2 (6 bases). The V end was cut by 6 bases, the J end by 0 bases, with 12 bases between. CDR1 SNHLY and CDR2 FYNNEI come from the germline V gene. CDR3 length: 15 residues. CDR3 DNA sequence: TGTGCCAGCAGCCCCGGGGAGGCCTCCTACAATGAGCAGTTCTTC. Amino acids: CASSPGEASYNEQFF.

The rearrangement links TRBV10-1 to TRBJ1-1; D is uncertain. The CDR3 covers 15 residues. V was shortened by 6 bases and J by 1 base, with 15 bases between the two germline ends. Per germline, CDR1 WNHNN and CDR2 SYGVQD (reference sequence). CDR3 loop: CASRPPGNQNTEAFF. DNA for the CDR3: TGCGCCAGCAGGCCCCCTGGTAACCAGAACACTGAAGCTTTCTTT.

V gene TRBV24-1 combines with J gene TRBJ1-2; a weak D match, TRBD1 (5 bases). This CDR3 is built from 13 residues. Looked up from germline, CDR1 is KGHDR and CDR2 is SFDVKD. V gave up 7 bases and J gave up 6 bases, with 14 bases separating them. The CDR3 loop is CATRPRGNDGYTF. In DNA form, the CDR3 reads TGTGCCACCAGGCCAAGGGGAAATGATGGCTACACCTTC.

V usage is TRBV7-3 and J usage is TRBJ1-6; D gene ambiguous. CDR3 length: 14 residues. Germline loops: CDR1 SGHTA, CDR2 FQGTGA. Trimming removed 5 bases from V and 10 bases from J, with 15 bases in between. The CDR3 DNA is TGTGCCAGCAGCGACATTGAGGAGGACTCACCCCTCCACTTT. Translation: CASSDIEEDSPLHF. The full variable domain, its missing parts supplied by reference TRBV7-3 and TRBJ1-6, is GAGVSQTPSNKVTEKGKYVELRCDPISGHTALYWYRQSLGQGPEFLIYFQGTGAADDSGLPNDRFFAVRPEGSVSTLKIQRTERGDSAVYLCASSDIEEDSPLHFGNGTRLTVT.

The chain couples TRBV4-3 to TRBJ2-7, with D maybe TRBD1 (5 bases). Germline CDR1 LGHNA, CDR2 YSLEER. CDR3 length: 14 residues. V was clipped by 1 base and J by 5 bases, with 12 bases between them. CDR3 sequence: CASSQGDRRHEQYF. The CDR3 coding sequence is TGCGCCAGCAGCCAAGGAGACAGAAGGCACGAGCAGTACTTC.

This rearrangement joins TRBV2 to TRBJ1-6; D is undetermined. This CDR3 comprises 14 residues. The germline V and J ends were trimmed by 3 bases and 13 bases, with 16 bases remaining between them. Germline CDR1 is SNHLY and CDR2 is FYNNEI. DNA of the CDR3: TGTGCCAGCAGTGAGTCTCCCAGTGCGCTTCCCCTCCACTTT. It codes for CASSESPSALPLHF.

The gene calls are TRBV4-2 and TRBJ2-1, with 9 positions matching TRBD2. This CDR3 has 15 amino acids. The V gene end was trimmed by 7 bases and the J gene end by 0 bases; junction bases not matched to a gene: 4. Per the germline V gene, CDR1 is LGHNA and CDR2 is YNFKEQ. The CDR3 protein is CASTHSGSSYNEQFF. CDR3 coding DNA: TGTGCCAGCACCCATAGCGGGAGCTCCTACAATGAGCAGTTCTTC.

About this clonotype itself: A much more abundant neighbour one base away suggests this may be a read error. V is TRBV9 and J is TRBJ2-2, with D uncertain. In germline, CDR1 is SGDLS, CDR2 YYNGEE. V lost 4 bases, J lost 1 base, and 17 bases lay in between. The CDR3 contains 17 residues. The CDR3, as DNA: TGTGCCAGCAGCCCCTATCGAGAGGCAGGGAACACCGGGGAGCTGTTTTTT. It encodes CASSPYREAGNTGELFF.

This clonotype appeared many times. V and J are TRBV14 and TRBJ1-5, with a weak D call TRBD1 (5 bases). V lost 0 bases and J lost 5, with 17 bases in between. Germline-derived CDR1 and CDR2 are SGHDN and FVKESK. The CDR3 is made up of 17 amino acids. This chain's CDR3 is CASSQESGPLRDQPQHF. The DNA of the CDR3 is TGTGCCAGCAGCCAAGAGTCGGGGCCTCTGAGGGATCAGCCCCAGCATTTT.